A selection of T cell receptor beta chains follows, all from one sample in a study of T cells in Graves' hyperthyroidism and ophthalmopathy. A single record per CDR3 protein comes from TCRdb applying MiXCR to the multiplex PCR reads. Here the sample spans some 360,000 distinct CDR3 sequences, about a sixth being singletons. The sequenced material came from blood. The receptor source for this set is a middle-aged woman with Graves' ophthalmopathy. Both conserved end residues are part of each CDR3. A D gene is named only where the DNA matches it firmly. Size values are once, few and many counts, or a class for expanded clones, and some rows have none.

v_call	j_call	d_call	clone_size	cdr3_aa	cdr3_nt
TRBV5-1	TRBJ1-2	-	many	CASSYAVHRADGYTF	TGCGCCAGCAGCTACGCCGTACACAGGGCGGATGGCTACACCTTC
TRBV28	TRBJ1-2	-	many	CASRAGHGYTF	TGTGCCAGCAGGGCAGGCCATGGCTACACCTTC
TRBV4-1	TRBJ1-1	-	many	CASSQDVRGGVMNTEAFF	TGCGCCAGCAGCCAAGATGTTCGGGGAGGGGTGATGAACACTGAAGCTTTCTTT
TRBV4-2	TRBJ2-5	-	many	CASSQGGAGQETQYF	TGTGCCAGCAGCCAAGGGGGAGCAGGGCAAGAGACCCAGTACTTC
TRBV27	TRBJ1-3	-	many	CASSLTGTTGNTIYF	TGTGCCAGCAGTTTAACCGGGACGACGGGAAACACCATATATTTT
TRBV6-1	TRBJ1-1	TRBD1	few	CASSEATGDAEAFF	TGTGCCAGCAGTGAAGCCACAGGGGATGCTGAAGCTTTCTTT
TRBV20-1	TRBJ2-7	-	many	CSAQVFTMADSRAQYF	TGCAGTGCTCAGGTGTTTACAATGGCCGATAGCAGAGCCCAGTACTTC
TRBV6-1	TRBJ2-7	-	-	CASSETSAEPYEQYF	TGTGCCAGCAGTGAAACGTCGGCGGAGCCCTACGAGCAGTACTTC
TRBV27	TRBJ1-2	-	many	CASSSLLTPNYGYTF	TGTGCCAGCAGTTCCCTATTAACCCCCAACTATGGCTACACCTTC
TRBV5-1	TRBJ1-1	-	many	CASSTGRAMNTEAFF	TGCGCCAGCAGCACCGGACGGGCGATGAACACTGAAGCTTTCTTT
TRBV28	TRBJ2-2	-	many	CASRSYGGGSGELFF	TGTGCCAGCAGAAGTTATGGAGGGGGCTCCGGGGAGCTGTTTTTT
TRBV27	TRBJ2-7	TRBD2	-	CASRSLGLADYEQYF	TGTGCCAGCAGATCTCTTGGACTAGCGGACTACGAGCAGTACTTC
TRBV5-1	TRBJ1-5	-	many	CASSLDPQGRGQPQHF	TGCGCCAGCAGCTTGGACCCACAGGGACGGGGACAGCCCCAGCATTTT
TRBV6-5	TRBJ1-5	-	many	CASSYGGKPNQPQHF	TGTGCCAGCAGTTACGGGGGGAAACCCAATCAGCCCCAGCATTTT
TRBV9	TRBJ1-1	-	-	CASSPNPTGAGTEAFF	TGTGCCAGCAGCCCTAACCCTACGGGGGCTGGGACTGAAGCTTTCTTT
TRBV28	TRBJ1-2	-	many	CASSLGRVGLNGYTF	TGTGCCAGCAGTTTGGGTAGGGTGGGTTTGAATGGCTACACCTTC
TRBV30	TRBJ2-7	TRBD2	many	CAWSFGRLAAYEQYF	TGTGCCTGGAGTTTTGGGCGACTAGCGGCCTACGAGCAGTACTTC
TRBV3-1	TRBJ2-5	-	-	CVSSQGQRHQETQYF	TGTGTCAGCAGCCAAGGTCAGAGACACCAAGAGACCCAGTACTTC
TRBV5-1	TRBJ1-3	TRBD1	few	CASNRDRASGNTIYF	TGCGCCAGCAACCGGGACAGGGCCTCTGGAAACACCATATATTTT
TRBV4-3	TRBJ2-5	-	-	CASSQDVAGTQETQYF	TGCGCCAGCAGCCAAGATGTTGCGGGGACCCAAGAGACCCAGTACTTC
TRBV14	TRBJ2-5	TRBD1	many	CASSQGDRGRETQYF	TGTGCCAGCAGCCAAGGTGACAGGGGTAGGGAGACCCAGTACTTC
TRBV28	TRBJ1-6	TRBD1	many	CASSFGPGGSSPLHF	TGTGCCAGCAGTTTCGGACCAGGGGGATCTTCACCCCTCCACTTT
TRBV9	TRBJ2-5	TRBD2	many	CASSAGRGAETQYF	TGTGCCAGCAGCGCGGGGCGGGGGGCTGAGACCCAGTACTTC
TRBV19	TRBJ1-1	-	many	CASSTPATGWNTEAFF	TGTGCCAGTAGTACCCCGGCAACAGGATGGAACACTGAAGCTTTCTTT
TRBV7-2	TRBJ1-2	TRBD1	many	CASSLKWQGATGYTF	TGTGCCAGCAGCTTAAAGTGGCAGGGGGCGACTGGCTACACCTTC
TRBV9	TRBJ2-2	TRBD2	many	CASSVAGTSGDGELFF	TGTGCCAGCAGCGTAGCTGGGACTAGCGGGGACGGGGAGCTGTTTTTT
TRBV11-1	TRBJ2-7	-	-	CASSLGAGPAHYEQYF	TGTGCCAGCAGCTTAGGGGCTGGACCCGCCCACTACGAGCAGTACTTC
TRBV20-1	TRBJ1-5	TRBD1	many	CSATLARTGGLSNQPQHF	TGCAGTGCTACCCTCGCCCGGACAGGGGGCCTGAGCAATCAGCCCCAGCATTTT
TRBV2	TRBJ1-5	TRBD1	-	CASRDRSYQPQHF	TGTGCCAGCAGGGACAGGAGTTATCAGCCCCAGCATTTT
TRBV9	TRBJ1-1	-	many	CASSSHPQNTEAFF	TGTGCCAGCAGCTCCCACCCTCAGAACACTGAAGCTTTCTTT
TRBV10-3	TRBJ2-7	-	many	CAIRDASYEQYF	TGTGCCATCCGGGACGCCTCCTACGAGCAGTACTTC
TRBV28	TRBJ2-5	-	many	CASSFSPEDSQPQETQYF	TGTGCCAGCAGTTTTTCCCCCGAGGACAGCCAACCTCAAGAGACCCAGTACTTC
TRBV5-1	TRBJ1-1	-	many	CASSPGGLWATEAFF	TGCGCCAGCAGCCCTGGAGGTCTTTGGGCAACTGAAGCTTTCTTT
TRBV7-9	TRBJ2-7	TRBD2	many	CASGPAGVDEQYF	TGTGCCAGCGGGCCGGCGGGAGTCGACGAGCAGTACTTC